The 29 T cell receptor beta chains below all came from one sample that was sequenced in a study of OX40 agonist ivuxolimab in advanced cancers. Generated by immunoSEQ multiplex PCR, the TCRdb table keeps only in-frame clones and is missing some. The table records more than 60,000 clones, more than 75% of them present only once. The sequencing used CD4+ or CD8+ T cells sorted from blood, collected in a trial of the OX40 agonist ivuxolimab. The receptor set was obtained from an adult with an advanced solid tumor such as melanoma, head and neck, liver or kidney cancer.

The J gene is TRBJ1-5, the V gene TRBV6-5; 8 bases are a match to TRBD1. The CDR3 spans 14 residues. V dropped 6 bases and J dropped 2; count of bases not matched to a gene: 3. Germline CDR1 is MNHEY and CDR2 is SVGAGI. The CDR3 bases are TGTGCCAGCAGATCACAGGGGGGCAATCAGCCCCAGCATTTT. Its protein is CASRSQGGNQPQHF.

The V and J genes are TRBV28 and TRBJ2-7; the match to TRBD2 covers 9 bases. The CDR3 runs to 16 residues. With V trimmed by 6 bases and J by 5 bases, 14 bases remained unmatched. Germline assignment: CDR1 MDHEN and CDR2 SYDVKM. The DNA for the CDR3 is TGTGCCAGCAGCCGCCCCTTAGCGGGAGTGGGCGACGAGCAGTACTTC. It specifies CASSRPLAGVGDEQYF.

V gene TRBV18 combines with J gene TRBJ1-5; D is unclear. Per the germline V gene, CDR1 is KGHSH and CDR2 is LQKENI. The CDR3 runs to 16 residues. With 3 bases removed from V and 5 bases from J, the gap between germline ends came to 17 bases. The CDR3 reads CASSPSTGQADQPQHF. In DNA, the CDR3 is TGTGCCAGCTCACCCTCCACCGGCCAGGCGGATCAGCCCCAGCATTTT.

The chain has TRBV12-5 and TRBJ1-5; tentative D call: TRBD1 (5 bases). V dropped 6 bases and J dropped 7 bases, with 13 bases sitting between them. The germline gives CDR1 LGHNT, CDR2 FRNRAP. This CDR3 is 13 amino acids long. This chain's CDR3 is CASGGTEGQPQHF. The CDR3 nucleotides are TGTGCTAGTGGCGGGACCGAGGGACAGCCCCAGCATTTT.

The chain links TRBV7-9 to TRBJ1-2; D is ambiguous. CDR3 length equals 15 residues. Trimming removed 2 bases from V and 0 bases from J, with 10 bases in between. The germline gives CDR1 SEHNR, CDR2 FQNEAQ (reference sequence). The CDR3 region has the DNA TGTGCCAGCAGCTTATCCGTCGGAGCTAACTATGGCTACACCTTC. It specifies CASSLSVGANYGYTF.

The chain combines TRBV9 with TRBJ2-7; 14 positions agree with TRBD2. The CDR3 is made up of 15 amino acids. Germline V gene data show CDR1 as SGDLS and CDR2 as YYNGEE. With 2 bases clipped from V and 2 bases from J, the junction kept 0 bases outside the gene matches. The DNA of the CDR3 is TGTGCCAGCAGCGTGACTAGCGGGAGGGCCTACGAGCAGTACTTC. Translation gives CASSVTSGRAYEQYF.

The chain has TRBV7-9 and TRBJ2-7, with 14 bases that match TRBD2. The V and J ends lost 6 bases and 7 bases, in that order; junction bases with no gene match: 8. This CDR3 spans 15 amino acids. Germline CDR1 and CDR2: SEHNR and FQNEAQ (reference sequence). CDR3: CASRGGLAGAGEQYF. CDR3 nucleotides: TGTGCCAGCAGGGGGGGACTAGCGGGAGCCGGAGAGCAGTACTTC.

The chain carries TRBV7-2 and TRBJ2-1, with a weak D call TRBD2 (6 bases). The CDR3 has 12 amino acids. Germline CDR1 and CDR2: SGHTA and FQGNSA. The germline V and J ends were trimmed by 0 bases and 10 bases, with 7 bases remaining between them. This chain's CDR3 is CASSLARGEQFF. The CDR3 DNA sequence: TGTGCCAGCAGCTTAGCGCGGGGCGAGCAGTTCTTC.

The rearrangement links TRBV11-1 to TRBJ1-4, with no clear D. CDR1 and CDR2 (germline): SGHAT, FQDESV (reference sequence). V was clipped by 4 bases and J by 5 bases, with 14 bases between them. The CDR3 is 15 residues long. The CDR3 coding sequence is TGTGCCAGCAGCTCCCGCTTTGGGAGAAATGAAAAACTGTTTTTT. It specifies CASSSRFGRNEKLFF.

This clone was observed once. Other DNA sequences in the sample encode the same CDR3. The J gene is TRBJ2-5, the V gene TRBV20-1; D not resolved. Trimming took off 3 bases at V and 3 bases at J, with 2 bases between the two ends. The length of the CDR3 is 10 residues. Looked up from germline, CDR1 is DFQATT and CDR2 is SNEGSKA (reference sequence). CDR3 DNA: TGCAGTGCTAGGGAAGAGACCCAGTACTTC. Its protein is CSAREETQYF.

In DNA form, the CDR3 reads TGTGCCAGCAGCTTATTTGGCGTGGAGTCACCCCTCCACTTT. Its protein is CASSLFGVESPLHF. J is TRBJ1-6 and V is TRBV5-4; D not resolved. The length of the CDR3 is 14 residues. Germline V CDR1 and CDR2: SGHNT, YYREEE (reference sequence). V lost 2 bases and J lost 10, with 13 bases in between.

The chain links TRBV5-5 to TRBJ1-1; D is undetermined. Trimming removed 2 bases from V and 3 bases from J, with 8 bases in between. Germline V gene sequence: CDR1 SGHKS, CDR2 YYEKEE (reference sequence). The CDR3 is 13 amino acids. The CDR3 bases are TGTGCCAGCAGCTTCAACGGGGACACTGAAGCTTTCTTT. Its translation is CASSFNGDTEAFF.

This chain links TRBV7-9 with TRBJ1-1, with no clear D. Trimming left V 3 bases short and J 0 bases short, with 11 bases between. Germline values: CDR1 SEHNR, CDR2 FQNEAQ (reference sequence). The CDR3 consists of 15 residues. CDR3 sequence: CASSFLVGMNTEAFF. In nucleotides, the CDR3 is TGTGCCAGCAGCTTTCTCGTCGGCATGAACACTGAAGCTTTCTTT.

The rearrangement joins TRBV28 to TRBJ2-2; D is unclear. The CDR3 loop spans 11 amino acids. The V and J ends lost 3 bases and 8 bases respectively, with 4 bases between them. Germline V gives CDR1 MDHEN, CDR2 SYDVKM. This chain's CDR3 is CASSFGGELFF. The CDR3 DNA is TGTGCCAGCAGTTTTGGGGGGGAGCTGTTTTTT.

Written as DNA, the CDR3 is TGTGCCAGTAGTATTGGAGGCAGGGGTGAGACCCAGTACTTC. Translating it yields CASSIGGRGETQYF. The gene calls are TRBV19 and TRBJ2-5; a possible D gene is TRBD1 (6 bases). The CDR3 runs to 14 residues. The germline gives CDR1 LNHDA, CDR2 SQIVND (reference sequence). Trimming stripped 3 bases from V and 5 bases from J, with 13 bases between.

The chain recombines TRBV19 with TRBJ2-1, with a tentative D call TRBD1 (7 bases). The germline V gene encodes CDR1 LNHDA and CDR2 SQIVND (reference sequence). The V gene lost 6 bases and the J gene lost 8 bases, with 14 bases spanning the gap. The CDR3 contains 13 residues. The CDR3 spells CASSRDREDEQFF. DNA of the CDR3: TGTGCCAGTAGCAGAGACAGGGAGGATGAGCAGTTCTTC.

In this sample, this clone turned up a few times. V is TRBV5-1 and J is TRBJ2-5; 9 nucleotides align to TRBD1. The CDR3 extends over 15 amino acids. Germline V gene lookup returns CDR1 SGHRS and CDR2 YFSETQ. Trimming cost V 0 bases and J 2 bases; bases outside gene matches: 2. This CDR3 reads CASSLGGQGQETQYF. The CDR3 DNA follows: TGCGCCAGCAGCTTGGGAGGACAGGGGCAAGAGACCCAGTACTTC.

The J gene is TRBJ2-7, the V gene TRBV12-5, with TRBD2 matching over 13 bases. Germline V gene sequence: CDR1 LGHNT, CDR2 FRNRAP. The CDR3 length is 20 residues. The trim removed 1 base at V and 2 bases at J, leaving 14 bases unmatched. CDR3 sequence (DNA): TGTGCTAGTGGTTTGGCCCTCCCGGGACTAGCGGGGCGGGTCCCCTACGAGCAGTACTTC. Translated, it gives CASGLALPGLAGRVPYEQYF.

The chain has TRBV5-8 and TRBJ2-3; possibly TRBD1 or TRBD2 for D (5 bases each). The CDR3 has 14 amino acids. The germline V gene has CDR1 SGHTS and CDR2 YDEGEE. The V and J ends lost 6 bases and 2 bases respectively, with 13 bases between them. CDR3 sequence: CASNYRGDTDTQYF. The CDR3 DNA reads TGTGCCAGCAACTACCGAGGGGACACAGATACGCAGTATTTT.

J is TRBJ2-2 and V is TRBV4-2; D is unresolved. V lost 4 bases, J lost 5 bases, and 11 bases lay in between. The CDR3 covers 14 residues. The germline V gene has CDR1 LGHNA and CDR2 YNFKEQ. CDR3 amino acids: CASSPLTATGELFF. The CDR3 DNA follows: TGTGCCAGCAGCCCCCTCACCGCGACCGGGGAGCTGTTTTTT.

The chain links TRBV9 to TRBJ1-1; unclear D gene. CDR3 size: 13 residues. V was cut by 0 bases and J by 0 bases, with 3 bases left in between. Germline V CDR1 and CDR2: SGDLS, YYNGEE. DNA for the CDR3: TGTGCCAGCAGCGTAGTGTTGAACACTGAAGCTTTCTTT. This sequence encodes CASSVVLNTEAFF.

This chain connects TRBV7-9 to TRBJ2-3; 13 bases agree with TRBD2. Germline V gene data show CDR1 as SEHNR and CDR2 as FQNEAQ (reference sequence). The CDR3 consists of 18 residues. V gave up 5 bases and J gave up 3 bases; unmatched junction bases: 11. The CDR3 loop reads CASSVTSGRAVRTDTQYF. DNA for the CDR3: TGTGCCAGCAGCGTTACTAGCGGGAGGGCCGTGAGGACAGATACGCAGTATTTT.

This clone has just one count. This chain links TRBV18 with TRBJ2-1, with TRBD2 matching over 12 bases. The CDR3 contains 14 residues. The germline CDR1 and CDR2 sequences are KGHSH and LQKENI. With V trimmed by 4 bases and J by 7 bases, 2 bases remained unmatched. The CDR3 DNA sequence: TGTGCCAGCTCACGACTAGCGGGAGCGAATGAGCAGTTCTTC. Its protein is CASSRLAGANEQFF. Using reference TRBV18 and TRBJ2-1 for the parts outside the CDR3, the full variable domain is NAGVMQNPRHLVRRRGQEARLRCSPMKGHSHVYWYRQLPEEGLKFMVYLQKENIIDESGMPKERFSAEFPKEGPSILRIQQVVRGDSAAYFCASSRLAGANEQFFGPGTRLTVL.

J is TRBJ2-3 and V is TRBV6-4, with D possibly matching TRBD1 (6 bases). Germline CDR1 reads MRHNA; CDR2 reads SNTAGT. The CDR3 covers 15 residues. V lost 4 bases to trimming and J lost 2 bases, with 13 bases between them. This CDR3 reads CASSAGDRPTDTQYF. In nucleotides, the CDR3 is TGTGCCAGCAGTGCCGGAGACAGGCCCACAGATACGCAGTATTTT.

The V and J genes are TRBV4-2 and TRBJ1-1; D gene ambiguous. Trimming removed 2 bases at V and 6 bases at J, with 13 bases between. This CDR3 comprises 14 residues. Germline V gene lookup returns CDR1 LGHNA and CDR2 YNFKEQ. The chain's CDR3 is CASSQQTHSAEAFF. The CDR3 nucleotides read TGTGCCAGCAGCCAACAAACCCACAGCGCTGAAGCTTTCTTT.

This rearrangement joins TRBV5-4 to TRBJ2-6; D ambiguous. Germline V lookup: CDR1 SGHNT, CDR2 YYREEE (reference sequence). The length of the CDR3 is 18 residues. The ends were cut back, 0 bases at V and 0 bases at J, with 13 bases in the middle. CDR3 DNA sequence: TGTGCCAGCAGCTTGGGGATGATCTCCCACTCTGGGGCCAACGTCCTGACTTTC. This sequence encodes CASSLGMISHSGANVLTF.

This sequence joins TRBV11-2 and TRBJ1-1; 7 bases map to TRBD1. The junction had 8 bases not matched to a gene; V was cut back by 2 bases and J by 11 bases. Germline loops: CDR1 SGHAT, CDR2 FQNNGV. This CDR3 contains 13 residues. CDR3 amino acids: CASSLRNQGVAFF. The CDR3 nucleotides read TGTGCCAGCAGCTTAAGAAACCAGGGGGTGGCTTTCTTT.

This chain joins TRBV15 and TRBJ1-6, with 7 bases that match TRBD1. With V trimmed by 4 bases and J by 9 bases, 9 bases remained unmatched. Germline CDR1 is LNHNV and CDR2 is YYDKDF (reference sequence). The CDR3 runs 15 residues. The CDR3 DNA is TGTGCCACCAGCAAACGACAGGGTATTGGTTCACCCCTCCACTTT. It codes for CATSKRQGIGSPLHF. Filled out from reference TRBV15 and TRBJ1-6, the complete variable domain reads DAMVIQNPRYQVTQFGKPVTLSCSQTLNHNVMYWYQQKSSQAPKLLFHYYDKDFNNEADTPDNFQSRRPNTSFCFLDIRSPGLGDTAMYLCATSKRQGIGSPLHFGNGTRLTVT.

The rearrangement joins TRBV18 to TRBJ1-1; 7 bases are a match to TRBD1. The V gene end was trimmed by 3 bases and the J gene end by 2 bases; junction bases not matched to a gene: 3. CDR1 and CDR2 from the germline V gene are KGHSH and LQKENI. CDR3 length equals 14 residues. The DNA of the CDR3 is TGTGCCAGCTCACCGGACAGGAGTAACACTGAAGCTTTCTTT. It specifies CASSPDRSNTEAFF. The complete variable domain, with remaining parts taken from reference TRBV18 and TRBJ1-1, reads NAGVMQNPRHLVRRRGQEARLRCSPMKGHSHVYWYRQLPEEGLKFMVYLQKENIIDESGMPKERFSAEFPKEGPSILRIQQVVRGDSAAYFCASSPDRSNTEAFFGQGTRLTVV.